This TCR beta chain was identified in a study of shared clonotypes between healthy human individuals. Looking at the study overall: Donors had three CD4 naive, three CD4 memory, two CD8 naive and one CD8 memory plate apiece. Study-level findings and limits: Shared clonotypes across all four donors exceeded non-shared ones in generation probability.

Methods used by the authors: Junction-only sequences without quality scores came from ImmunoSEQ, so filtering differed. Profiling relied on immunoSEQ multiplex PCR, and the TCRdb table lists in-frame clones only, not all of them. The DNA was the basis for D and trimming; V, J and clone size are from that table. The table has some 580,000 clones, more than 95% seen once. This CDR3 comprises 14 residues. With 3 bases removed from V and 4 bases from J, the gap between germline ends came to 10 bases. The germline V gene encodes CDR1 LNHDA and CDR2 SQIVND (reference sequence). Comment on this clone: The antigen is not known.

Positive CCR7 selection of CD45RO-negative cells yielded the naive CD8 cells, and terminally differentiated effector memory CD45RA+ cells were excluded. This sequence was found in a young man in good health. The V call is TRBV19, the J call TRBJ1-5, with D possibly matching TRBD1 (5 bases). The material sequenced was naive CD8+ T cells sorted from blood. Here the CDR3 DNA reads TGTGCCAGTAGTATTGACAGAACTAATCAGCCCCAGCATTTT. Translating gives CASSIDRTNQPQHF.